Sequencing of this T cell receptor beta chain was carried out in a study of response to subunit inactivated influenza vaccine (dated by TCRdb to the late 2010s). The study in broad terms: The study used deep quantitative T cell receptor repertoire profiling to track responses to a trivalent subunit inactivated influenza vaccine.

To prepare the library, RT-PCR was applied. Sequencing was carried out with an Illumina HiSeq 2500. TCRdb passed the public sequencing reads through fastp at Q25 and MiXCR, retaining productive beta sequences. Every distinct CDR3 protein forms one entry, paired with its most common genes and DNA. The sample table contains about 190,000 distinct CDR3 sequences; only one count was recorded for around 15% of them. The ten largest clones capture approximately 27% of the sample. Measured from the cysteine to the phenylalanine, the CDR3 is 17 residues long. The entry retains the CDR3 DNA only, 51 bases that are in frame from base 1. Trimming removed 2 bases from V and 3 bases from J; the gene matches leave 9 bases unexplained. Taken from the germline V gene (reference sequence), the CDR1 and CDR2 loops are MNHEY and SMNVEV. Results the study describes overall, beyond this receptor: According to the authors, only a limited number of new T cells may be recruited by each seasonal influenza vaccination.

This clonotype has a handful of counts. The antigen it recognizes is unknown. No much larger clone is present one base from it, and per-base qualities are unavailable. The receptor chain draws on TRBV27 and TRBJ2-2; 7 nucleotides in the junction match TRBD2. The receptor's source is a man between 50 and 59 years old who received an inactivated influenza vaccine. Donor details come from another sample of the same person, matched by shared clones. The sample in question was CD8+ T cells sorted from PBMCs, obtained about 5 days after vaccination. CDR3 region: CASSLGGPGGYTGELFF. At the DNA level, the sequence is TGTGCCAGCAGTTTAGGGGGTCCGGGAGGTTACACCGGGGAGCTGTTTTTT.